The 20 T cell receptor beta chains given below trace back to one sample, sequenced in a study of T cell responses to AZD1222 COVID-19 vaccine. The protocol was immunoSEQ multiplex PCR, while the TCRdb copy is restricted to in-frame clones and leaves out a portion. Among about 120,000 clones listed, approximately 86% were seen once. Sequences were derived from peripheral blood, sampled on day 0 of AZD1222 vaccination. All receptors come from an adult in good health.

The V gene is TRBV11-3, the J gene TRBJ2-3; D uncertain. V gave up 5 bases and J gave up 4 bases, with 13 bases separating them. This CDR3 is 14 amino acids long. Germline V gene lookup returns CDR1 SGHNT and CDR2 YENEEA. CDR3 DNA sequence: TGTGCCAGCAGCCCCCCCTGGGCCCCAGATACGCAGTATTTT. This gives the protein CASSPPWAPDTQYF.

This clone has only one observation. The chain couples TRBV10-3 to TRBJ1-1; D gene uncertain. CDR3 length: 15 amino acids. V lost 3 bases to trimming and J lost 5 bases, with 16 bases between them. Germline-derived CDR1 and CDR2 are ENHRY and SYGVKD. CDR3 DNA sequence: TGTGCCATCAGTGATACCCCTGGCAGGCGGACTGAAGCTTTCTTT. It is translated as CAISDTPGRRTEAFF.

This chain links TRBV3-1 (or the pseudogene TRBV3-2) with TRBJ2-1; maybe TRBD2 (5 bases). Looked up from germline, CDR1 is LGHDT and CDR2 is YNNKEL (reference sequence). Deletions cut 6 bases from V and 5 bases from J, with 11 bases between. This CDR3 comprises 13 residues. CDR3 residues: CASRHPGDNEQFF. Here the CDR3 DNA reads TGTGCCAGCAGACACCCCGGGGACAATGAGCAGTTCTTC.

The V gene is TRBV7-9, the J gene TRBJ2-7; 11 nucleotides match TRBD2. The CDR3 length is 17 residues. The V gene end was trimmed by 5 bases and the J gene end by 0 bases; junction bases not matched to a gene: 9. Germline loops: CDR1 SEHNR, CDR2 FQNEAQ (reference sequence). The CDR3 protein is CASSPTPSGRLSYEQYF. The CDR3 region has the DNA TGTGCCAGCAGCCCGACTCCTAGCGGGAGGCTCTCCTACGAGCAGTACTTC.

The J gene is TRBJ2-5, the V gene TRBV27, with 12 positions matching TRBD2. From germline, CDR1 is MNHEY and CDR2 SMNVEV (reference sequence). The CDR3 runs to 19 residues. Unmatched junction bases numbered 14, after V lost 2 bases and J lost 4 bases. CDR3 residues: CASSLRLAGGPRTRETQYF. The CDR3 DNA reads TGTGCCAGCAGTTTAAGGCTAGCGGGAGGGCCGCGTACCAGAGAGACCCAGTACTTC.

The rearrangement uses TRBV19 and TRBJ1-2; perhaps TRBD1 as D (5 bases). The V gene's germline CDR1 is LNHDA and CDR2 SQIVND (reference sequence). V lost 5 bases and J 7 bases, leaving 14 bases between the germline ends. There are 13 residues in the CDR3. The CDR3 loop reads CASSSSWDSGYTF. The CDR3 nucleotides are TGTGCCAGTAGTTCGAGCTGGGACTCTGGCTACACCTTC.

The V gene is TRBV3-1 (or the pseudogene TRBV3-2), the J gene TRBJ2-3; D may match TRBD1 or TRBD2 (6 bases each). The CDR3 consists of 15 residues. Germline CDR1 is LGHDT and CDR2 is YNNKEL (reference sequence). The V end was cut by 1 base, the J end by 1 base, with 9 bases between. The CDR3 here is CASSQVGGRTDTQYF. The CDR3 nucleotides are TGTGCCAGCAGCCAAGTTGGGGGGCGCACAGATACGCAGTATTTT.

This clone was seen only a few times. The rearrangement uses TRBV25-1 and TRBJ1-4, with D perhaps TRBD1 (5 bases). Trimming took off 0 bases at V and 0 bases at J, with 11 bases between the two ends. Per the germline V gene, CDR1 is MGHDK and CDR2 is SYGVNS. This CDR3 is 17 amino acids long. CDR3 DNA sequence: TGTGCCAGCAGTGAATATGGGGCAGCTGCAACTAATGAAAAACTGTTTTTT. Its protein is CASSEYGAAATNEKLFF.

The rearrangement uses TRBV27 and TRBJ2-7; 10 bases agree with TRBD2. The J segment lost 8 bases and the V segment lost 3 bases, leaving 10 bases of the junction unmatched. CDR3 length: 15 amino acids. Germline V lookup: CDR1 MNHEY, CDR2 SMNVEV (reference sequence). CDR3 sequence reads: CASSFFGLAGAKQYF. The DNA for the CDR3 is TGTGCCAGCAGTTTCTTCGGGCTAGCGGGAGCCAAGCAGTACTTC.

This clone was counted a few times. The gene calls are TRBV7-9 and TRBJ2-3; TRBD2 aligns across 9 bases. From germline, CDR1 is SEHNR and CDR2 FQNEAQ (reference sequence). The V and J ends lost 3 bases and 0 bases, in that order; junction bases with no gene match: 13. The CDR3 runs to 19 residues. CDR3 nucleotides: TGTGCCAGCAGCTTCCCTCTCTTAGCGGGAGAGACTAGCACAGATACGCAGTATTTT. Its translation: CASSFPLLAGETSTDTQYF.

The chain has TRBV9 and TRBJ2-3; no reliable D call. Germline assignment: CDR1 SGDLS and CDR2 YYNGEE. V gave up 3 bases and J gave up 2 bases, with 13 bases separating them. There are 15 residues in the CDR3. CDR3 in amino acids: CASSAHSKYTDTQYF. CDR3 nucleotide sequence: TGTGCCAGCAGCGCCCACAGCAAGTACACAGATACGCAGTATTTT.

V and J are TRBV11-3 and TRBJ2-3; possibly TRBD1 or TRBD2 for D (5 bases each). Germline CDR1 reads SGHNT; CDR2 reads YENEEA. This CDR3 has 13 residues. Deletions cut 8 bases from V and 6 bases from J, with 15 bases between. DNA for the CDR3: TGTGCCAGCTCGGGGATGGGGGTGGATACGCAGTATTTT. Amino acid sequence: CASSGMGVDTQYF. The entire variable domain, with the rest obtained from reference TRBV11-3 and TRBJ2-3, is as follows: EAGVVQSPRYKIIEKKQPVAFWCNPISGHNTLYWYLQNLGQGPELLIRYENEEAVDDSQLPKDRFSAERLKGVDSTLKIQPAELGDSAVYLCASSGMGVDTQYFGPGTRLTVL.

The V call is TRBV7-9, the J call TRBJ2-7; no reliable D call. Germline CDR1 reads SEHNR; CDR2 reads FQNEAQ (reference sequence). The CDR3 runs to 12 residues. V lost 5 bases to trimming and J lost 5 bases, with 10 bases between them. The CDR3 region is CASSQGDHEQYF. The CDR3 region has the DNA TGTGCCAGCAGCCAAGGCGACCACGAGCAGTACTTC.

This chain links TRBV7-2 with TRBJ2-1; 7 bases align to TRBD1. The CDR3 sequence is 16 residues long. With 5 bases clipped from V and 2 bases from J, the junction kept 9 bases outside the gene matches. Per germline, CDR1 SGHTA and CDR2 FQGNSA. CDR3 DNA sequence: TGTGCCAGCAGCAAATCCGGGACAGAGACCTACAATGAGCAGTTCTTC. Translation: CASSKSGTETYNEQFF.

The rearrangement uses TRBV5-4 and TRBJ2-1; 11 bases are a match to TRBD2. The germline gives CDR1 SGHNT, CDR2 YYREEE (reference sequence). The CDR3 is 19 amino acids. After removal of 0 bases from V and 5 bases from J, the junction contained 13 bases not matched to a gene. The CDR3 region is CASSLARLGASGGNNEQFF. The CDR3 nucleotides read TGTGCCAGCAGCTTGGCCAGGTTGGGGGCTAGCGGGGGGAACAATGAGCAGTTCTTC. The whole variable domain, filled in from reference TRBV5-4 and TRBJ2-1, reads ETGVTQSPTHLIKTRGQQVTLRCSSQSGHNTVSWYQQALGQGPQFIFQYYREEENGRGNFPPRFSGLQFPNYSSELNVNALELDDSALYLCASSLARLGASGGNNEQFFGPGTRLTVL.

The chain uses TRBV10-2 and TRBJ1-1; D might be TRBD1 (6 bases). The germline gives CDR1 WSHSY, CDR2 SAAADI. The V gene lost 7 bases and the J gene lost 5 bases, with 14 bases spanning the gap. The CDR3 is 13 residues long. The CDR3 region is CASNGQTKTEAFF. Here the CDR3 DNA reads TGCGCCAGCAATGGACAGACCAAAACTGAAGCTTTCTTT.

The chain recombines TRBV6-6 with TRBJ2-7; TRBD2 matches 7 bases. Losses at the gene ends were 10 bases for V and 4 bases for J; bases not matched to a gene: 4. The V gene's germline CDR1 is MNHNY and CDR2 SVGAGI (reference sequence). This CDR3 is 11 amino acids long. In DNA form, the CDR3 reads TGTGCCATCGGGGAGGGGTACGAGCAGTACTTC. Its translation is CAIGEGYEQYF.

The CDR3 sequence: CASSEAGGLYEQYF. In DNA form, the CDR3 reads TGTGCCAGCAGTGAAGCGGGAGGGCTCTACGAGCAGTACTTC. The chain combines TRBV2 with TRBJ2-7; 7 nucleotides agree with TRBD2. Germline loops: CDR1 SNHLY, CDR2 FYNNEI. This CDR3 has 14 amino acids. The J segment lost 3 bases and the V segment lost 0 bases, leaving 2 bases of the junction unmatched.

The chain combines TRBV5-8 with TRBJ1-2; D is perhaps TRBD1 (6 bases). V lost 2 bases to trimming and J lost 2 bases, with 22 bases between them. From germline, CDR1 is SGHTS and CDR2 YDEGEE. The CDR3 extends over 18 amino acids. CDR3 in DNA: TGTGCCAGCAGCTTTTTTGGAAGGGGGGACCGATTCAACTATGGCTACACCTTC. Translating gives CASSFFGRGDRFNYGYTF.

The V and J genes are TRBV30 and TRBJ2-1; possibly TRBD1 or TRBD2 for D (5 bases each). Germline V gene data show CDR1 as GTSNPN and CDR2 as SVGIG (reference sequence). This CDR3 has 12 amino acids. V lost 3 bases to trimming and J lost 8 bases, with 11 bases between them. Here the CDR3 reads CAWSRGGDEQFF. As DNA, the CDR3 is TGTGCCTGGAGCCGTGGGGGAGATGAGCAGTTCTTC.